This T cell receptor beta chain was captured in a study of lymphopenia after photon versus proton radiotherapy. Study-level findings and limits: Larger post-nadir TCR diversity loss correlated inversely with survival in deceased patients. Better survival with proton therapy was suggested as possible, not demonstrated. Relative stability marked proton patients; photon patients lost diversity and naive cells. After the lymphocyte nadir, photon-treated repertoires showed oligoclonal expansion, especially of CD8+ Temra cells.

Notes on this clone: The antigen is undetermined.

Trimming removed 4 bases at V and 4 bases at J, with 7 bases between. The CDR3 has 12 amino acids. Germline loops: CDR1 MNHNY, CDR2 SVGAGI (reference sequence). Produced via immunoSEQ multiplex PCR; TCRdb's table is partial and in-frame only. The sample holds approximately 22,000 clones, 65% to 85% seen once. The sample consisted of peripheral blood, taken from a patient treated with proton-based radiotherapy. The rearrangement links TRBV6-6 to TRBJ2-5; D unresolved. The TCR originated in a woman in her 70s with pancreatic cancer. The CDR3 region is CASSSGPETQYF. CDR3 in DNA: TGTGCCAGCAGTTCGGGTCCAGAGACCCAGTACTTC.